The 14 T cell receptor beta chains in this list originate from one sample, sequenced in a study of blood T cell repertoires in COVID-19. Method: immunoSEQ multiplex PCR; TCRdb's copy keeps in-frame clones and lacks some. Among some 180,000 clones, 76% were seen once, and the ten largest hold roughly 8.7%. The sequencing input was peripheral blood. The receptors stem from a woman between 45 and 60 years old with active or convalescent COVID-19.

The CDR3 coding sequence is TGTGCCAGCAGCTCCGGGACTAACCCCTACGAGCAGTACTTC. Amino acid sequence: CASSSGTNPYEQYF. This rearrangement joins TRBV9 to TRBJ2-7; 7 bases line up with TRBD2. V shed 4 bases, J shed 2 bases, and the junction held 6 bases outside the gene matches. The CDR3 is 14 amino acids. Germline assignment: CDR1 SGDLS and CDR2 YYNGEE.

This chain connects TRBV7-9 to TRBJ2-3; 9 bases fit TRBD2. Germline loops: CDR1 SEHNR, CDR2 FQNEAQ (reference sequence). V gave up 4 bases and J gave up 2 bases; unmatched junction bases: 7. CDR3 length: 16 residues. The CDR3 DNA reads TGTGCCAGCAGCTCATTAGCGGGGGTGATCACAGATACGCAGTATTTT. This sequence encodes CASSSLAGVITDTQYF.

In its sample, this clone was seen once. V gene TRBV6-5 combines with J gene TRBJ1-2; 10 nucleotides match TRBD1. The V segment lost 6 bases and the J segment 4 bases; nucleotides outside the gene matches: 5. This CDR3 region has 14 residues. Germline CDR1 reads MNHEY; CDR2 reads SVGAGI. The CDR3: CASRAGQGPYGYTF. The CDR3 nucleotides read TGTGCCAGCAGGGCGGGACAGGGGCCCTATGGCTACACCTTC.

V and J are TRBV28 and TRBJ1-6, with a tentative D call TRBD1 (5 bases). The CDR3 runs to 15 residues. The V end lost 1 base, the J end lost 8 bases, and 12 bases lay between the germline ends. Germline CDR1 MDHEN, CDR2 SYDVKM. DNA for the CDR3: TGTGCCAGCAGTTTATTACAGGCCCAGGATTCACCCCTCCACTTT. Translation: CASSLLQAQDSPLHF.

This rearrangement joins TRBV10-3 to TRBJ1-1, with a tentative D call TRBD1 (5 bases). Germline V gene sequence: CDR1 ENHRY, CDR2 SYGVKD. Trimming cost V 8 bases and J 1 base, with 17 bases left between them. The CDR3 sequence is 15 residues long. The CDR3 loop is CAISPQGSQNTEAFF. CDR3 in DNA: TGTGCCATCTCCCCCCAGGGATCTCAGAACACTGAAGCTTTCTTT.

The rearrangement joins TRBV30 to TRBJ1-1, with a tentative D call TRBD1 (6 bases). CDR3 length: 13 residues. V lost 7 bases to trimming and J lost 0 bases, with 12 bases between them. Germline CDR1 reads GTSNPN; CDR2 reads SVGIG (reference sequence). The CDR3 region has the DNA TGTGCCTCGGACAGTTACATGAACACTGAAGCTTTCTTT. As protein: CASDSYMNTEAFF.

This clone has a single count. J is TRBJ2-5 and V is TRBV7-2; D possibly corresponds to TRBD1 (6 bases). Trimming pared 5 bases from V and 3 bases from J, leaving 10 bases between. Germline CDR1 is SGHTA and CDR2 is FQGNSA. The CDR3 totals 13 residues. The chain's CDR3 is CASSPDRKETQYF. The CDR3 nucleotides are TGTGCCAGCAGCCCCGACAGGAAAGAGACCCAGTACTTC.

This clone was seen just once. The chain uses TRBV4-3 and TRBJ2-1; tentatively, D is TRBD2 (6 bases). Germline CDR1 is LGHNA and CDR2 is YSLEER. The CDR3 length is 14 residues. V dropped 2 bases and J dropped 9 bases, with 14 bases sitting between them. CDR3 region: CASSQFPSASEQFF. The CDR3 DNA sequence: TGCGCCAGCAGCCAATTTCCTAGCGCCAGTGAGCAGTTCTTC.

The V call is TRBV5-6, the J call TRBJ1-2; D is perhaps TRBD1 (5 bases). Germline CDR1 and CDR2: SGHDT and YYEEEE. CDR3 size: 13 residues. The ends were cut back, 7 bases at V and 6 bases at J, with 16 bases in the middle. The CDR3: CASGSPRGDGYTF. The CDR3 DNA reads TGTGCCAGCGGCTCACCCCGGGGGGATGGCTACACCTTC.

This clone was found a few times. The chain employs TRBV24-1 and TRBJ2-2; perhaps TRBD2 as D (6 bases). Germline-derived CDR1 and CDR2 are KGHDR and SFDVKD. CDR3 length equals 15 residues. V lost 4 bases to trimming and J lost 1 base, with 9 bases between them. For the CDR3, the DNA is TGTGCCACCAGTGACGGGGGAGTGAACACCGGGGAGCTGTTTTTT. This codes for CATSDGGVNTGELFF.

Concerning this clone: The same CDR3 arises from other DNA sequences in this sample as well. The chain employs TRBV5-1 and TRBJ2-1; perhaps TRBD2 as D (6 bases). The ends were cut back, 0 bases at V and 7 bases at J, with 11 bases in the middle. CDR1 SGHRS and CDR2 YFSETQ come from the germline V gene. This CDR3 spans 14 amino acids. CDR3 protein: CASSLAGGRNEQFF. CDR3 coding DNA: TGCGCCAGCAGCTTGGCCGGGGGTAGGAATGAGCAGTTCTTC.

The chain uses TRBV29-1 and TRBJ1-2; no firm D call. The germline V gene encodes CDR1 SQVTM and CDR2 ANQGSEA. The CDR3 consists of 14 residues. V lost 3 bases and J lost 0, with 11 bases in between. The CDR3 region has the DNA TGCAGCGTTGAGAGCGGCGTAGCTAACTATGGCTACACCTTC. It encodes CSVESGVANYGYTF.

The chain couples TRBV12-3 or TRBV12-4 to TRBJ2-7; TRBD2 matches 7 bases. This CDR3 is 13 amino acids long. V was pared by 5 bases and J by 3 bases, with 4 bases of the junction left unmatched. The CDR3 loop reads CASSPGRDYEQYF. The DNA for the CDR3 is TGTGCCAGCAGTCCGGGGAGGGACTACGAGCAGTACTTC.

V gene TRBV28 combines with J gene TRBJ2-6, with 7 bases matching TRBD1. The CDR3 sequence is 16 residues long. The germline V gene has CDR1 MDHEN and CDR2 SYDVKM. With V trimmed by 6 bases and J by 0 bases, 5 bases remained unmatched. This chain's CDR3 is CASRRQGHSGANVLTF. For the CDR3, the DNA is TGTGCCAGCAGGCGACAGGGACACTCTGGGGCCAACGTCCTGACTTTC.